This TCR beta chain was obtained from a study of Ad26.COV2.S vaccination and SARS-CoV-2 variants. Assay used: immunoSEQ multiplex PCR; TCRdb lists only in-frame clones, some missing. The table lists about 680,000 clones, around 92% of them singletons. Germline-derived CDR1 and CDR2 are LNHDA and SQIVND (reference sequence). CDR3 size: 13 residues. Deletions cut 1 base from V and 1 base from J, with 4 bases between. The treatment here: approximately 18 received Ad26.COV2.S at low or high dose, single or two shots; about five received placebo; per-sample allocation not given. On day 63 after the first injection, vaccine and placebo recipients gave samples.

This sequence joins TRBV19 and TRBJ1-1; D gene ambiguous. The sequence came from a person between 18 and 65 years old who received the Ad26.COV2.S COVID-19 vaccine or a placebo. Specimen: peripheral blood, collected in a trial of Ad26.COV2.S vaccine versus placebo. The CDR3 region is CASSIVANTEAFF. The CDR3 nucleotides read TGTGCCAGTAGTATAGTTGCGAACACTGAAGCTTTCTTT. Combining the CDR3 with reference TRBV19 and TRBJ1-1 gives the whole variable domain DGGITQSPKYLFRKEGQNVTLSCEQNLNHDAMYWYRQDPGQGLRLIYYSQIVNDFQKGDIAEGYSVSREKKESFPLTVTSAQKNPTAFYLCASSIVANTEAFFGQGTRLTVV.